Shown below are 27 T cell receptor beta chains from a single sample sequenced in a study of OX40 agonist ivuxolimab in advanced cancers. Library preparation used the immunoSEQ multiplex PCR assay. TCRdb provides this immuneACCESS table in a form limited to in-frame rearrangements. Some clones are lacking; in checked studies, under half of them reflect an unresolved V gene, and why the rest are absent is not known. The sample contains about 77,000 clones, roughly 87% of them found a single time. The ten top clones hold 6.2% of the sample. Sample: CD4+ or CD8+ T cells sorted from blood, taken in a trial of the OX40 agonist ivuxolimab. These receptors were collected from an adult with an advanced solid tumor such as melanoma, head and neck, liver or kidney cancer.

This clone was detected once. The J gene is TRBJ2-2, the V gene TRBV19, with TRBD1 matching over 11 bases. With V trimmed by 5 bases and J by 3 bases, 5 bases remained unmatched. The V gene's germline CDR1 is LNHDA and CDR2 SQIVND (reference sequence). This CDR3 region has 16 residues. CDR3: CASSEGTGGDTGELFF. The CDR3 region has the DNA TGTGCCAGTAGTGAAGGGACAGGGGGGGACACCGGGGAGCTGTTTTTT.

V gene TRBV9 combines with J gene TRBJ1-4; 7 bases fit TRBD1. Germline V lookup: CDR1 SGDLS, CDR2 YYNGEE. The CDR3 length is 15 residues. V was pared by 4 bases and J by 4 bases, with 7 bases of the junction left unmatched. CDR3 amino acids: CASSPYRGVNEKLFF. The CDR3 bases are TGTGCCAGCAGCCCCTACAGGGGTGTTAATGAAAAACTGTTTTTT.

The chain couples TRBV9 to TRBJ2-2, with 8 bases matching TRBD1. Trimming took 0 bases from V and 1 from J; bases not matched to a gene: 2. Germline CDR1 is SGDLS and CDR2 is YYNGEE. The CDR3 spans 16 residues. CDR3 bases: TGTGCCAGCAGCGTAGTAGACAGGGGGAACACCGGGGAGCTGTTTTTT. Protein: CASSVVDRGNTGELFF.

The J gene is TRBJ2-7, the V gene TRBV7-6; possibly TRBD2 for D (7 bases). The CDR3 sequence is 15 residues long. The germline CDR1 and CDR2 sequences are SGHVS and FNYEAQ. Trimming cost V 2 bases and J 1 base, with 12 bases left between them. CDR3 in DNA: TGTGCCAGCAGCTTATCCGGGGGGCGATCCTACGAGCAGTACTTC. Its protein is CASSLSGGRSYEQYF.

The V and J genes are TRBV11-1 and TRBJ2-5; D is possibly TRBD1 or TRBD2 (5 bases each). This CDR3 has 14 amino acids. Trimming removed 5 bases at V and 0 bases at J, with 10 bases between. Germline values: CDR1 SGHAT, CDR2 FQDESV (reference sequence). The CDR3: CASSPGRNQETQYF. CDR3 sequence (DNA): TGTGCCAGCAGCCCGGGACGGAACCAAGAGACCCAGTACTTC.

The rearrangement joins TRBV7-3 to TRBJ2-1; D remains ambiguous. Per germline, CDR1 SGHTA and CDR2 FQGTGA. CDR3 size: 12 residues. Trimming removed 5 bases from V and 9 bases from J, with 11 bases in between. DNA of the CDR3: TGTGCCAGCAGCCCGCCCACGGGTGAGCAGTTCTTC. This encodes CASSPPTGEQFF.

This clone has a handful of counts. The chain combines TRBV6-5 with TRBJ1-6; D is ambiguous. Deletions cut 8 bases from V and 8 bases from J, with 13 bases between. This CDR3 has 13 amino acids. The germline V gene has CDR1 MNHEY and CDR2 SVGAGI. The CDR3 nucleotides are TGTGCCAGCGCGACTACGCGCGATTCACCCCTCCACTTT. This translates into CASATTRDSPLHF.

The chain employs TRBV11-3 and TRBJ2-5; D unclear. V lost 6 bases, J lost 0 bases, and 11 bases lay in between. CDR3 size: 14 residues. Germline V lookup: CDR1 SGHNT, CDR2 YENEEA. The CDR3 spells CASSLASDQETQYF. The DNA for the CDR3 is TGTGCCAGCAGTCTTGCATCCGACCAAGAGACCCAGTACTTC.

This chain joins TRBV7-2 and TRBJ2-2; D gene uncertain. Germline CDR1 and CDR2: SGHTA and FQGNSA. The CDR3 covers 14 residues. V was clipped by 3 bases and J by 2 bases, with 7 bases between them. The chain's CDR3 is CASSLGVNTGELFF. As DNA, the CDR3 is TGTGCCAGCAGCTTGGGTGTTAACACCGGGGAGCTGTTTTTT.

The chain couples TRBV15 to TRBJ1-5; D is uncertain. Trimming cost V 1 base and J 6 bases, with 13 bases left between them. Germline-derived CDR1 and CDR2 are LNHNV and YYDKDF (reference sequence). This CDR3 spans 15 amino acids. The CDR3 reads CATSRAPSLLQPQHF. For the CDR3, the DNA is TGTGCCACCAGCAGAGCACCAAGCCTCCTTCAGCCCCAGCATTTT.

CDR3 protein: CASSESNAGLDEQYF. The DNA of the CDR3 is TGCGCCAGCAGTGAGTCGAACGCGGGGCTGGACGAGCAGTACTTC. The chain has TRBV10-1 and TRBJ2-5, with TRBD2 as a possible D gene (6 bases). The J call may be faulty, since TRBJ2-7 better matches the DNA end. Germline lookup yields CDR1 WNHNN and CDR2 SYGVQD (reference sequence). This CDR3 contains 15 residues.

As regards this clone: The germline gene is not matched at one end of the junction; a read error may be the cause. The J gene is TRBJ2-5, the V gene TRBV5-1, with D perhaps matching TRBD1 or TRBD2 (5 bases each). This CDR3 has 12 residues. Germline loops: CDR1 SGHRS, CDR2 YFSETQ. This CDR3 is CVSSLGTGTQYF. CDR3 sequence (DNA): TGCGTCAGCAGCTTGGGGACGGGTACCCAGTACTTC.

The CDR3 bases are TGTGCCAGCAGTGGATTCCGGGACCAACTAAATGAGCAGTTCTTC. Its protein is CASSGFRDQLNEQFF. The chain joins TRBV27 to TRBJ2-1, with D perhaps TRBD1 or TRBD2 (5 bases each). The CDR3 runs 15 residues. Germline V gene lookup returns CDR1 MNHEY and CDR2 SMNVEV (reference sequence). With 5 bases removed from V and 7 bases from J, the gap between germline ends came to 18 bases.

The chain has TRBV28 and TRBJ2-4; possibly TRBD2 for D (7 bases). The CDR3 has 16 amino acids. Trimming removed 7 bases at V and 0 bases at J, with 16 bases between. Germline CDR1 reads MDHEN; CDR2 reads SYDVKM. CDR3 in DNA: TGTGCCAGCAACCCGGGGGGCGGGGGAGCCAAAAACATTCAGTACTTC. It is translated as CASNPGGGGAKNIQYF.

The chain uses TRBV5-4 and TRBJ2-6, with 9 bases aligning to TRBD1. The germline V gene encodes CDR1 SGHNT and CDR2 YYREEE (reference sequence). The CDR3 sequence is 18 residues long. J lost 2 bases, V lost 4 bases, and 10 bases had no gene match. CDR3 DNA: TGTGCCAGCAGCCCCCTGACAGGGGGGCTCACTGGGGCCAACGTCCTGACTTTC. It specifies CASSPLTGGLTGANVLTF.

The chain employs TRBV10-3 and TRBJ1-2, with D perhaps matching TRBD1 (5 bases). This CDR3 spans 13 amino acids. Trimming removed 4 bases from V and 6 bases from J, with 12 bases in between. Germline assignment: CDR1 ENHRY and CDR2 SYGVKD. The CDR3 is CAISGLRGNGYTF. CDR3 in DNA: TGTGCCATCAGTGGCCTTCGGGGGAATGGCTACACCTTC.

V gene TRBV30 combines with J gene TRBJ2-5, with TRBD2 matching 9 bases. CDR3 size: 15 residues. The germline V gene has CDR1 GTSNPN and CDR2 SVGIG (reference sequence). With V trimmed by 0 bases and J by 5 bases, 7 bases remained unmatched. CDR3 protein: CAWSVSSGASETQYF. The CDR3 region has the DNA TGTGCCTGGAGTGTATCTAGCGGGGCGTCGGAGACCCAGTACTTC.

The rearrangement joins TRBV2 to TRBJ2-1, with TRBD2 identical over 12 bases. There are 15 residues in the CDR3. Germline V gene sequence: CDR1 SNHLY, CDR2 FYNNEI. J gave up 7 bases and V 6 bases, and 7 bases lay outside the gene matches. CDR3 in DNA: TGTGCCAGCAGGAAACTAGCGGGAGGTGGTAATGAGCAGTTCTTC. It codes for CASRKLAGGGNEQFF. The complete variable domain, with remaining parts taken from reference TRBV2 and TRBJ2-1, reads EPEVTQTPSHQVTQMGQEVILRCVPISNHLYFYWYRQILGQKVEFLVSFYNNEISEKSEIFDDQFSVERPDGSNFTLKIRSTKLEDSAMYFCASRKLAGGGNEQFFGPGTRLTVL.

The chain is built from TRBV6-1 and TRBJ2-5, with TRBD1 matching 9 bases. The CDR3 loop spans 13 amino acids. V lost 11 bases to trimming and J lost 5 bases; unmatched junction nucleotides: 9. The germline gives CDR1 MNHNS, CDR2 SASEGT. DNA of the CDR3: TGTGCCGGAAGGGGACAGGGTGGGGAGACCCAGTACTTC. Protein sequence: CAGRGQGGETQYF.

Only one count was recorded for this clone. V and J are TRBV6-1 and TRBJ2-1; 7 nucleotides match TRBD1. V lost 7 bases and J lost 3; bases outside the gene matches: 6. The CDR3 is 14 amino acids. CDR1 is MNHNS and CDR2 is SASEGT in the germline V gene. Written as DNA, the CDR3 is TGTGCCAGCACAGGGGACAGTTACTACAATGAGCAGTTCTTC. Translated, it gives CASTGDSYYNEQFF.

This chain connects TRBV6-1 to TRBJ2-7, with unresolved D. CDR1 is MNHNS, CDR2 SASEGT, per germline. Trimming cost V 5 bases and J 2 bases, with 7 bases left between them. The CDR3 spans 12 residues. CDR3 bases: TGTGCCAGCAGTAACACCCCCTACGAGCAGTACTTC. Amino acid sequence: CASSNTPYEQYF.

The CDR3 DNA reads as TGTGCCAGCAGGACCTGGGACGGGAAAACCTCTGGGGCCAACGTCCTGACTTTC. Translation gives CASRTWDGKTSGANVLTF. The chain joins TRBV28 to TRBJ2-6, with D possibly called TRBD1 or TRBD2 (5 bases each). Trimming left V 6 bases short and J 0 bases short, with 18 bases between. Per the germline V gene, CDR1 is MDHEN and CDR2 is SYDVKM. The CDR3 is made up of 18 amino acids.

CDR3 region: CASSLGDRTLYGYTF. The CDR3 region has the DNA TGTGCCAGCAGTTTAGGGGACAGGACCCTCTATGGCTACACCTTC. This chain joins TRBV28 and TRBJ1-2; 8 positions match TRBD1. Trimming removed 2 bases from V and 4 bases from J; junction bases left unmatched: 6. Germline-derived CDR1 and CDR2 are MDHEN and SYDVKM. The CDR3 runs 15 residues.

V and J are TRBV6-5 and TRBJ1-2; the D is unclear. Germline assignment: CDR1 MNHEY and CDR2 SVGAGI. The CDR3 is 14 residues long. Between the trimmed V and J ends, which lost 5 bases and 8 bases, there was a span of 18 bases. As DNA, the CDR3 is TGTGCCAGCAGTACCCGAGGAGCGGGTCGAGGCTACACCTTC. Translation: CASSTRGAGRGYTF.

The chain carries TRBV29-1 and TRBJ2-7; 7 bases are a match to TRBD1. Germline V gene lookup returns CDR1 SQVTM and CDR2 ANQGSEA. The V gene end was trimmed by 7 bases and the J gene end by 3 bases; junction bases not matched to a gene: 9. This CDR3 comprises 13 residues. The CDR3 nucleotides read TGCAGCGCTCAGGGACAGACGAACTACGAGCAGTACTTC. It codes for CSAQGQTNYEQYF.

This rearrangement joins TRBV11-2 to TRBJ1-5; the D is unclear. Germline CDR1 and CDR2: SGHAT and FQNNGV. The CDR3 contains 14 residues. Trimming removed 1 base at V and 8 bases at J, with 12 bases between. CDR3: CASSLGRVGEPQHF. The CDR3 nucleotides read TGTGCCAGCAGCTTAGGGAGGGTTGGGGAGCCCCAGCATTTT. The full variable domain, its missing parts supplied by reference TRBV11-2 and TRBJ1-5, is EAGVAQSPRYKIIEKRQSVAFWCNPISGHATLYWYQQILGQGPKLLIQFQNNGVVDDSQLPKDRFSAERLKGVDSTLKIQPAKLEDSAVYLCASSLGRVGEPQHFGDGTRLSIL.

This chain connects TRBV23-1 to TRBJ2-5, with D maybe TRBD2 (5 bases). TRBV23-1 belongs to the ORF category, with a function that is uncertain. The CDR3 length is 13 residues. Trimming removed 2 bases from V and 3 bases from J, with 7 bases in between. CDR3 DNA: TGCGCCAGCAGTCAAATCGGGGAAGAGACCCAGTACTTC. It is translated as CASSQIGEETQYF.